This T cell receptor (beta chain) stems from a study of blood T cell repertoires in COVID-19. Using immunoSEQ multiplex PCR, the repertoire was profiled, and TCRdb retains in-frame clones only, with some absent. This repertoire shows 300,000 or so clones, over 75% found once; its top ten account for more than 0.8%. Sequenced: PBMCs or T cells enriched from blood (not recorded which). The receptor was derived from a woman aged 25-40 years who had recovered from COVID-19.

The CDR3 DNA is TGTGCCAGTAGCCTTACGACAGGGGTAGGGAGCGGCTATGGCTACACCTTC. Translated: CASSLTTGVGSGYGYTF. The J gene is TRBJ1-2, the V gene TRBV19, with 8 bases that match TRBD1. Germline CDR1 is LNHDA and CDR2 is SQIVND (reference sequence). This CDR3 is 17 amino acids long. J was trimmed by 4 bases and V by 6 bases; bases with no gene match: 16.